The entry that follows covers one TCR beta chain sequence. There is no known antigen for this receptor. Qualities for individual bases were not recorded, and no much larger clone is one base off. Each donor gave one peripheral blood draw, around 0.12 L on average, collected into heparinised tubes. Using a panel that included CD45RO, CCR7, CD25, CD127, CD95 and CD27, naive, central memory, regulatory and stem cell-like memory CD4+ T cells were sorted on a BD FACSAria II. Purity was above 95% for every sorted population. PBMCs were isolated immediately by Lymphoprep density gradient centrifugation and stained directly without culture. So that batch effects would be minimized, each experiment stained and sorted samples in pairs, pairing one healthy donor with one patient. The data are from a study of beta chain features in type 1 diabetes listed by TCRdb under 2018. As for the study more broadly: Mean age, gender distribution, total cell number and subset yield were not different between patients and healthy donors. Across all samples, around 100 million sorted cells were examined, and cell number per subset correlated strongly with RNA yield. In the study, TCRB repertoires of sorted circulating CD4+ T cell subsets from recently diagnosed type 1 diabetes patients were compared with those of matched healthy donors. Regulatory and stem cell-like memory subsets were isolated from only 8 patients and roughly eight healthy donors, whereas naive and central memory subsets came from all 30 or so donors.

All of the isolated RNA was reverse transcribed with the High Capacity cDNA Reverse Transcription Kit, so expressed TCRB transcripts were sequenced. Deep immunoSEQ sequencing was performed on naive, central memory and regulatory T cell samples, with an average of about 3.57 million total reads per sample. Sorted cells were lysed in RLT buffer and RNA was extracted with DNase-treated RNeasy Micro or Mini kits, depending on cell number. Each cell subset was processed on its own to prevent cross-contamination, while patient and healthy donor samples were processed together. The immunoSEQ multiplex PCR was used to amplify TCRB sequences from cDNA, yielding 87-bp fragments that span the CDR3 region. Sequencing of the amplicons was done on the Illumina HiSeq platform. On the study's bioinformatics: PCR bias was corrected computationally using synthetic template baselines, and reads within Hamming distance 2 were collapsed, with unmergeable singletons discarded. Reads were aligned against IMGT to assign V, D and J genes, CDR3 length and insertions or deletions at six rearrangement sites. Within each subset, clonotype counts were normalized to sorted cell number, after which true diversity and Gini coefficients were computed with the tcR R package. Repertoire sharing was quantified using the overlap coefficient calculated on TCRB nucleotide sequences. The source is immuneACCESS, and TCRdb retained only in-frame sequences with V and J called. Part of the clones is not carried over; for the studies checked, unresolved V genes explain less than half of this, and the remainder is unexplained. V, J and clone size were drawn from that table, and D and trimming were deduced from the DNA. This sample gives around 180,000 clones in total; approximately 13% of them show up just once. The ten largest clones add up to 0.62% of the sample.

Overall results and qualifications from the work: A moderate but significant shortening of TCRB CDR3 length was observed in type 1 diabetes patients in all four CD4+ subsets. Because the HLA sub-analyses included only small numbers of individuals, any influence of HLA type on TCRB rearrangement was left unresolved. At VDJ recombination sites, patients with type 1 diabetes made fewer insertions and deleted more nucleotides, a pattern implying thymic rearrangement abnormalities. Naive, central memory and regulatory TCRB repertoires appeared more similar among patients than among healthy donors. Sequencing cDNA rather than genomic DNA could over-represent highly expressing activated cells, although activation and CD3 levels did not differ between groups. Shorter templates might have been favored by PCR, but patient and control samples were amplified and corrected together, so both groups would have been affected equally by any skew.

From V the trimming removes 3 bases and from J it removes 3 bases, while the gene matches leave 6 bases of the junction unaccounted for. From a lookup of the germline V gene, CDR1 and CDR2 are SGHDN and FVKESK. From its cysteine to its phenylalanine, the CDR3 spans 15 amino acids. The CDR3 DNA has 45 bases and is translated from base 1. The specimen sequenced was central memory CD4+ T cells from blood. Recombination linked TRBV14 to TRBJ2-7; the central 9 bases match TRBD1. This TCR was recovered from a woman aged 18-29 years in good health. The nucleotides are TGTGCCAGCAGCCAGTTAGGGACAGGGCTCTACGAGCAGTACTTC. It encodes CASSQLGTGLYEQYF.